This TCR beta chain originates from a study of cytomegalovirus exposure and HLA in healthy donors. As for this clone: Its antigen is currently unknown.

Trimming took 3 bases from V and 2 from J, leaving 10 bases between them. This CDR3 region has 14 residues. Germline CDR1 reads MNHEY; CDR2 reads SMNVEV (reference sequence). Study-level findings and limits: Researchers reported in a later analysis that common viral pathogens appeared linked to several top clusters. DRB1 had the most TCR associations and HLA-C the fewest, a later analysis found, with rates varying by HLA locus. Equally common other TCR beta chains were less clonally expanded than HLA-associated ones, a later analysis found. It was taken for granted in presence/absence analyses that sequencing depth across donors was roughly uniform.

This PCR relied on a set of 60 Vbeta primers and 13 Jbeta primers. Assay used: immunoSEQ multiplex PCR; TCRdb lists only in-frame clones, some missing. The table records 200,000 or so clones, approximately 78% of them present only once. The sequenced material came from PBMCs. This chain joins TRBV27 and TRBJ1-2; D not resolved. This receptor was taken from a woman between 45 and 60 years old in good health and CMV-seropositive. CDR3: CASSLRRPNYGYTF. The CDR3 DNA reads TGTGCCAGCAGTTTGCGGCGGCCCAACTATGGCTACACCTTC.